The source of this TCR beta chain is a study of blood T cell repertoires in COVID-19. Study context: Samples representing acute and convalescent COVID-19 were sourced from the United States, Italy and Spain. PBMCs, B-cell-depleted T cells, or T cells provided the cDNA or gDNA that made up the material.

Study processing details: By means of reference gene primer amplification, nucleated cell counts were estimated. Repertoires were generated with immunoSEQ multiplex PCR, while TCRdb's copy carries only in-frame clones and drops some. D and trimming were read from the DNA, whereas the V and J calls and clone size are those reported in that table. The sample holds about 59,000 clones, around 91% seen once. Germline loops: CDR1 SGHAT, CDR2 FQNNGV. The CDR3 is 15 residues long. Trimming at V came to 6 bases and at J to 0 bases, leaving 7 bases not matched to a gene. The source is a human donor in a cohort sampled during active COVID-19. The chain joins TRBV11-2 to TRBJ1-2, with 7 bases that match TRBD1. The sequenced sample consisted of peripheral blood. CDR3 residues: CASREGDSANYGYTF. The CDR3 DNA is TGTGCCAGCAGGGAAGGGGACAGCGCTAACTATGGCTACACCTTC. Full variable domain (missing parts from reference TRBV11-2 and TRBJ1-2): EAGVAQSPRYKIIEKRQSVAFWCNPISGHATLYWYQQILGQGPKLLIQFQNNGVVDDSQLPKDRFSAERLKGVDSTLKIQPAKLEDSAVYLCASREGDSANYGYTFGSGTRLTVV.